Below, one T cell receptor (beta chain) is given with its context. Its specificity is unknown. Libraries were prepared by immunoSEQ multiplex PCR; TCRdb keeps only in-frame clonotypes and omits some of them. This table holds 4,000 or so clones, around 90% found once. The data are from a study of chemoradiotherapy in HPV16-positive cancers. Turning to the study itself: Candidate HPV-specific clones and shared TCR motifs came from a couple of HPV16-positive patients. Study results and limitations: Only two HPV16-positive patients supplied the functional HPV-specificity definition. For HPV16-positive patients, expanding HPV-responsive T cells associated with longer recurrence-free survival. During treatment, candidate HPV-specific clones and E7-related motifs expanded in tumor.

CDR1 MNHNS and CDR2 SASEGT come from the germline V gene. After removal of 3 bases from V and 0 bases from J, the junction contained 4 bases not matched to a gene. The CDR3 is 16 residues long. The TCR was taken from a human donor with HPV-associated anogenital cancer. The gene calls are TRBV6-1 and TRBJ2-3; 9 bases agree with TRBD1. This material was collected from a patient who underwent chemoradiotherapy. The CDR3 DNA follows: TGTGCCAGCAGTGAGGGGACAGGGTTGAGCACAGATACGCAGTATTTT. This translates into CASSEGTGLSTDTQYF.